This T cell receptor (beta chain) originates from a study of cytomegalovirus exposure and HLA in healthy donors. Study-level points and caveats: Several of the most significant clusters appeared, in a later analysis, to be linked to common viral pathogens. CMV serostatus alone was available as immune exposure information. According to a later analysis, most TCR beta chains associated with CMV appeared HLA-restricted. A later analysis showed HLA-associated TCR beta chains outstripping equally common others in clonal expansion.

V lost 6 bases, J lost 6 bases, and 14 bases lay in between. The CDR3 extends over 14 amino acids. The germline CDR1 and CDR2 sequences are LNHDA and SQIVND (reference sequence). Primers included in the PCR were 60 Vbeta and 13 Jbeta primers. Measured with immunoSEQ multiplex PCR; TCRdb has only the in-frame clones, and not every one. The sample gives approximately 170,000 clones, 65% to 85% of which show up once; roughly 4.8% is in the top ten. About this clone itself: The antigen is undetermined.

The source is a woman aged 50 to 60 in good health and CMV-seropositive. The sample taken for sequencing was PBMCs. The chain uses TRBV19 and TRBJ2-2, with D possibly being TRBD1 (6 bases). The DNA for the CDR3 is TGTGCCAGTAGAGGGCAGGGGTATGCCGGGGAGCTGTTTTTT. Translated, it gives CASRGQGYAGELFF.